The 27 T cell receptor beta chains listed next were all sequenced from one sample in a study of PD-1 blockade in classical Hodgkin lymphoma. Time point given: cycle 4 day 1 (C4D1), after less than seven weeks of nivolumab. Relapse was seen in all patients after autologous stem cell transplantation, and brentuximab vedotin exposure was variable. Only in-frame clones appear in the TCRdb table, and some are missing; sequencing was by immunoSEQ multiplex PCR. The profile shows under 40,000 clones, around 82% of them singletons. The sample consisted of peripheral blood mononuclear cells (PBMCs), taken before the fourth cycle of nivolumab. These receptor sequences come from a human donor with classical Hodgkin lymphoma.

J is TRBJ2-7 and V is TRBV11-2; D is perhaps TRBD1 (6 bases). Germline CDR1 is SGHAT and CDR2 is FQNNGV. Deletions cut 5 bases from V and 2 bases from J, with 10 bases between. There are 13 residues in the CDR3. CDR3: CASSPDRPYEQYF. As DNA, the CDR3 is TGTGCCAGCAGCCCGGACAGACCCTACGAGCAGTACTTC.

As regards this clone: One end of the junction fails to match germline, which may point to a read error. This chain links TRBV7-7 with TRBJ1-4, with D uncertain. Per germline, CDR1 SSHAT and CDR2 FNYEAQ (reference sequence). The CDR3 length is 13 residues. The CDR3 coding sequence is TGTGCTAGCAGTAACGGGCTGAGGGAAAAACTGTTTTTT. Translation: CASSNGLREKLFF.

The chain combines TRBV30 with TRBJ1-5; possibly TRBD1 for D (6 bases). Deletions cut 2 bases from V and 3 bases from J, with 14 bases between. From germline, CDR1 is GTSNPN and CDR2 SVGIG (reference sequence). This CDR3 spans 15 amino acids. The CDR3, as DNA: TGTGCCTGGAGTCCGGCAGGGGTAATCAATCAGCCCCAGCATTTT. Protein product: CAWSPAGVINQPQHF.

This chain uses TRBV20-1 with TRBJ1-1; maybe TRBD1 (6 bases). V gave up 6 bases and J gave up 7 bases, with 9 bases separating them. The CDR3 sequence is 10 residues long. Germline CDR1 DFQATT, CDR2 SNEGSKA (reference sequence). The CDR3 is CSARQVEAFF. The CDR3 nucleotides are TGCAGTGCGAGACAGGTTGAAGCTTTCTTT.

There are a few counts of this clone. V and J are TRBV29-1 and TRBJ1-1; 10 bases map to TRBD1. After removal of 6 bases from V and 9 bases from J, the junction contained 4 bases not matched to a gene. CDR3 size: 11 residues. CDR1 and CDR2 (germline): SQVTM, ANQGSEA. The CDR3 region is CSVSGQGKAFF. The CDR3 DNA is TGCAGCGTGTCGGGACAGGGGAAAGCTTTCTTT.

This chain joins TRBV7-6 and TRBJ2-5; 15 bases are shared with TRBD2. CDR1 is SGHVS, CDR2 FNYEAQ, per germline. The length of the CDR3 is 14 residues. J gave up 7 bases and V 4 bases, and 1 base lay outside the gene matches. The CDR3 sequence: CASSSGLAGGTQYF. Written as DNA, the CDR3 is TGTGCCAGCAGCTCGGGACTAGCGGGGGGGACCCAGTACTTC.

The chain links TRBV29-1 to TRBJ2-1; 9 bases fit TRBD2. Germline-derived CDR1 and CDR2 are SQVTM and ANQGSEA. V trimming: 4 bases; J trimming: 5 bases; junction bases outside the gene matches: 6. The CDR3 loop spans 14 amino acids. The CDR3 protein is CSVVLLAGNNEQFF. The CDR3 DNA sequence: TGCAGCGTTGTGCTGCTAGCGGGGAACAATGAGCAGTTCTTC.

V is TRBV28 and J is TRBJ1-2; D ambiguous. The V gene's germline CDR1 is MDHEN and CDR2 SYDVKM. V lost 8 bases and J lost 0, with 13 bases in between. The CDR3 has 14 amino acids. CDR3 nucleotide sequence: TGTGCCAGCCATCGCGGGAGCTCTAACTATGGCTACACCTTC. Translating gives CASHRGSSNYGYTF.

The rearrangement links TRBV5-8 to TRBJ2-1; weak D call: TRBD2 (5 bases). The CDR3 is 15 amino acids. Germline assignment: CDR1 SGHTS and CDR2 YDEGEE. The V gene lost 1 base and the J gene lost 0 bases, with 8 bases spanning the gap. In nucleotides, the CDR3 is TGTGCCAGCAGCTTGTGGGAGATCTCCTACAATGAGCAGTTCTTC. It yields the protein CASSLWEISYNEQFF.

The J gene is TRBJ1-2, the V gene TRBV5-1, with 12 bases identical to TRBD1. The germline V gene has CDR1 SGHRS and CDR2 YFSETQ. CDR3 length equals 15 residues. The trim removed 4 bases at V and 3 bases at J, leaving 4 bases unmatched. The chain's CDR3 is CASSGTGGKDYGYTF. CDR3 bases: TGCGCCAGCAGCGGGACAGGGGGCAAGGACTATGGCTACACCTTC.

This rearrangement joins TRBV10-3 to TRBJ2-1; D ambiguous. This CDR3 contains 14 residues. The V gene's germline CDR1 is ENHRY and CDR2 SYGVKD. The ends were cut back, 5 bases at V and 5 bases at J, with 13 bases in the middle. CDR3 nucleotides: TGTGCCATCAGTCCTACCGGGCTTCACAATGAGCAGTTCTTC. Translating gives CAISPTGLHNEQFF.

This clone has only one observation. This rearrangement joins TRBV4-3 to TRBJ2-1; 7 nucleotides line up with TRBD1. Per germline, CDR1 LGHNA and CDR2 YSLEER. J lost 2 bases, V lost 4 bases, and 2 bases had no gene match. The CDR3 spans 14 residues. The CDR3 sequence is CASSRTGAYNEQFF. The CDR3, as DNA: TGCGCCAGCAGCCGGACAGGCGCCTACAATGAGCAGTTCTTC.

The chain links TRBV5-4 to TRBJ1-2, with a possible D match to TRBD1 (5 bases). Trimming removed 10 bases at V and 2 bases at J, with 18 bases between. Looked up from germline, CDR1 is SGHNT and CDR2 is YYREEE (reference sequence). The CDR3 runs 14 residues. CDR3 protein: CAYSRRGTNYGYTF. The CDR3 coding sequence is TGTGCCTACTCGAGGAGGGGCACAAACTATGGCTACACCTTC.

CDR3 protein: CASSYRGGTEAFF. In nucleotides, the CDR3 is TGTGCCAGCAGTTACAGGGGCGGCACTGAAGCTTTCTTT. The J gene is TRBJ1-1, the V gene TRBV6-5, with a possible D match to TRBD1 (5 bases). This CDR3 region has 13 residues. Per germline, CDR1 MNHEY and CDR2 SVGAGI. The V and J ends lost 2 bases and 4 bases respectively, with 8 bases between them.

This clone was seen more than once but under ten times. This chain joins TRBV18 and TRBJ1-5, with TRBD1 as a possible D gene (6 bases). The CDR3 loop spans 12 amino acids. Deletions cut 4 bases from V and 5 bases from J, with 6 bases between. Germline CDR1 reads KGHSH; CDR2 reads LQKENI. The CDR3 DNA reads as TGTGCCAGCTCACAGGGGGATCAGCCCCAGCATTTT. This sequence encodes CASSQGDQPQHF. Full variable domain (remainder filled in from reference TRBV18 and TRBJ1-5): NAGVMQNPRHLVRRRGQEARLRCSPMKGHSHVYWYRQLPEEGLKFMVYLQKENIIDESGMPKERFSAEFPKEGPSILRIQQVVRGDSAAYFCASSQGDQPQHFGDGTRLSIL.

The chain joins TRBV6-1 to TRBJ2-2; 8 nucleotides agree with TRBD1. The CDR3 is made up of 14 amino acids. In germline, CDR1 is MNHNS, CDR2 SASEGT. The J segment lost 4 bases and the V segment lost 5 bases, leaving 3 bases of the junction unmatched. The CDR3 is CASSLGQATGELFF. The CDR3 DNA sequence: TGTGCCAGCAGTCTGGGACAGGCCACCGGGGAGCTGTTTTTT.

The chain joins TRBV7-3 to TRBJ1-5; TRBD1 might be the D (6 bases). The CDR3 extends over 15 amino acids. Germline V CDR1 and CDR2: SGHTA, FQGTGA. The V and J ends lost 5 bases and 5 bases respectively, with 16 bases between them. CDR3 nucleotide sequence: TGTGCCAGCAGCCTACCATACAGGGACCATCAGCCCCAGCATTTT. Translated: CASSLPYRDHQPQHF.

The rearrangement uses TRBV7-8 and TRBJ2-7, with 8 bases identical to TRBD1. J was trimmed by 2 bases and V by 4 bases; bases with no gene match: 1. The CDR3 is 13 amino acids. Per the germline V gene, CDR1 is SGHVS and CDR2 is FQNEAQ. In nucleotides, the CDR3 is TGTGCCAGCAGCTGGGACAGGACCTACGAGCAGTACGTC. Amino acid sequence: CASSWDRTYEQYV.

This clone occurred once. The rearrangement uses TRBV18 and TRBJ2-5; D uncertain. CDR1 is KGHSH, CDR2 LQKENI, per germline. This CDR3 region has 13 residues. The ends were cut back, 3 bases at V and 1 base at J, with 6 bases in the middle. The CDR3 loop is CASSPKPQETQYF. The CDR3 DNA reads TGTGCCAGCTCACCGAAGCCCCAAGAGACCCAGTACTTC.

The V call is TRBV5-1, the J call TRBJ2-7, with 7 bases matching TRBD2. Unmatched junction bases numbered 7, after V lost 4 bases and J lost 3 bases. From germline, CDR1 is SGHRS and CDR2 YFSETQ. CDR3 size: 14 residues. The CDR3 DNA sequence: TGCGCCAGCAGCCCAGGACTAGTAGACTACGAGCAGTACTTC. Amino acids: CASSPGLVDYEQYF.

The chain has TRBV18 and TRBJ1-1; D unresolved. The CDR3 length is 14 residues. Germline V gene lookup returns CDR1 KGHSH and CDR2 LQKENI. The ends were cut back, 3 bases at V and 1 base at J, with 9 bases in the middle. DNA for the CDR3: TGTGCCAGCTCACCCGCCACCACGAACACTGAAGCTTTCTTT. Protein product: CASSPATTNTEAFF.

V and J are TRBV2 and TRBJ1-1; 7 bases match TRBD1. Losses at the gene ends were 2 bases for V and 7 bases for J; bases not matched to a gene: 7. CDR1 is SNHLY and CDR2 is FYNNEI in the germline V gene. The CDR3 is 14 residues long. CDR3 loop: CASSETGTVYEAFF. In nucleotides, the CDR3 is TGTGCCAGCAGTGAAACCGGGACAGTCTATGAAGCTTTCTTT.

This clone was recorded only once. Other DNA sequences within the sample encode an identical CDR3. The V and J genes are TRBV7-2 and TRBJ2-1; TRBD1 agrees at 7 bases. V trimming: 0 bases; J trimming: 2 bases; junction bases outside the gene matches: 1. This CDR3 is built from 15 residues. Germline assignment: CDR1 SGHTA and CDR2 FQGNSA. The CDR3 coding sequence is TGTGCCAGCAGCTTAGCCGGGACAGCCTACAATGAGCAGTTCTTC. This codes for CASSLAGTAYNEQFF.

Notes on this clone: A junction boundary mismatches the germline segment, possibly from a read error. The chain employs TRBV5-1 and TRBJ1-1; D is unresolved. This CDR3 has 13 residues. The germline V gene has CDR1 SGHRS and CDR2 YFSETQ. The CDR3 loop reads CANSLGQNTEAFF. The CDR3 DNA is TGCGCCAACAGCTTGGGTCAGAACACTGAAGCTTTCTTT.

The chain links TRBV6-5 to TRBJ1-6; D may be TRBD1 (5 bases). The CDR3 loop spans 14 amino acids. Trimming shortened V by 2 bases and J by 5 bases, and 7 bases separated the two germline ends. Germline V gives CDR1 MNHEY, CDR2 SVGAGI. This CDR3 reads CASSYDRHNSPLHF. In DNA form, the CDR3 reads TGTGCCAGCAGTTACGACAGACATAATTCACCCCTCCACTTT.

CDR3: CASSPVAGTSYNEQFF. The DNA for the CDR3 is TGTGCCAGCTCACCAGTAGCCGGGACTTCCTACAATGAGCAGTTCTTC. V is TRBV18 and J is TRBJ2-1; D perhaps matches TRBD2 (6 bases). The germline V and J ends were trimmed by 2 bases and 1 base, with 12 bases remaining between them. Germline CDR1 reads KGHSH; CDR2 reads LQKENI. The CDR3 runs 16 residues.

The CDR3 loop reads CASSPRAGLAGGGEQFF. The CDR3 DNA reads TGTGCCAGCAGCCCGCGGGCGGGGCTAGCGGGAGGAGGTGAGCAGTTCTTC. V is TRBV7-2 and J is TRBJ2-1; TRBD2 matches at 11 bases. J lost 9 bases, V lost 5 bases, and 15 bases had no gene match. This CDR3 comprises 17 residues. Germline assignment: CDR1 SGHTA and CDR2 FQGNSA. The full variable domain, with the rest looked up from reference TRBV7-2 and TRBJ2-1, is GAGVSQSPSNKVTEKGKDVELRCDPISGHTALYWYRQSLGQGLEFLIYFQGNSAPDKSGLPSDRFSAERTGGSVSTLTIQRTQQEDSAVYLCASSPRAGLAGGGEQFFGPGTRLTVL.